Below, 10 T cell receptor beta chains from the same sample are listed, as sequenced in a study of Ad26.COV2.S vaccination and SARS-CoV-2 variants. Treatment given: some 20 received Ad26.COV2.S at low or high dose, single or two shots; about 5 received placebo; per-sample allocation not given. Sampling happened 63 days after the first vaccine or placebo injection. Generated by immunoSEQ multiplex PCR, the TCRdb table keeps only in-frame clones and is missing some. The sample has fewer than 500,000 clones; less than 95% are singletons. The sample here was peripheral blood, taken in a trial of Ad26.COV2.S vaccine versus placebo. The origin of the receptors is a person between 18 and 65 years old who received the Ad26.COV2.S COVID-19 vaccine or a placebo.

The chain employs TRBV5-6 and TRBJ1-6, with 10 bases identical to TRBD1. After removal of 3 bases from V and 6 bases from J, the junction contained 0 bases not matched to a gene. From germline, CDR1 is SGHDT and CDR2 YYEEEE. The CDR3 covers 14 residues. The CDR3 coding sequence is TGTGCCAGCAGCTGGACAGGGGGTAATTCACCCCTCCACTTT. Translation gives CASSWTGGNSPLHF.

CDR3 in amino acids: CASSVAGGGLTDTQYF. The CDR3 bases are TGTGCCAGCAGCGTAGCGGGAGGAGGCCTCACAGATACGCAGTATTTT. V and J are TRBV9 and TRBJ2-3; 7 nucleotides match TRBD2. Germline V lookup: CDR1 SGDLS, CDR2 YYNGEE. This CDR3 has 16 amino acids. V lost 0 bases, J lost 2 bases, and 6 bases stayed unmatched.

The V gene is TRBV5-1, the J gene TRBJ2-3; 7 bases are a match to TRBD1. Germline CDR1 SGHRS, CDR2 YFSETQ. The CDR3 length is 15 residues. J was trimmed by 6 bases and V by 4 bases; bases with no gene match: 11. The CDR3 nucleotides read TGCGCCAGCAGCCCCGGACAGGACACATATGATACGCAGTATTTT. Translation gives CASSPGQDTYDTQYF.

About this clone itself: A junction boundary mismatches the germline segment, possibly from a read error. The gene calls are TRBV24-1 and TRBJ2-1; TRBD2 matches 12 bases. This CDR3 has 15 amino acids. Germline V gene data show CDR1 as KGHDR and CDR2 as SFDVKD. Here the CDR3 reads CATSDWLAGGYEQFF. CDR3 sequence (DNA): TGTGCCACCAGCGATTGGCTAGCGGGAGGGTATGAGCAGTTCTTC.

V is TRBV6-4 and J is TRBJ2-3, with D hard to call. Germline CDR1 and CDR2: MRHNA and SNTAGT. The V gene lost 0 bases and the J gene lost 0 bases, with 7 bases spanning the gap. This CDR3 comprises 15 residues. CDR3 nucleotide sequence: TGTGCCAGCAGTGACTCTAGTTCTAGCACAGATACGCAGTATTTT. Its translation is CASSDSSSSTDTQYF.

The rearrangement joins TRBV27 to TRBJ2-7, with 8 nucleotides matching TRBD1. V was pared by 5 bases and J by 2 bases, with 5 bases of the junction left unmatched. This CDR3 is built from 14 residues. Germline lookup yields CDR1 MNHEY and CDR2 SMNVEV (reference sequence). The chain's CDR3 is CASSITQGAYEQYF. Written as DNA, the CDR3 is TGTGCCAGCAGTATAACACAGGGGGCCTACGAGCAGTACTTC.

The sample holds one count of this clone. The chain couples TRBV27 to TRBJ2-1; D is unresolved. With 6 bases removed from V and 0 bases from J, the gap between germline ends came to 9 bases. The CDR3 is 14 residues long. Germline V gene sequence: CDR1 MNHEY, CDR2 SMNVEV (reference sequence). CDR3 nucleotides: TGTGCCAGCAGCCCGGACGGCTCCTACAATGAGCAGTTCTTC. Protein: CASSPDGSYNEQFF.

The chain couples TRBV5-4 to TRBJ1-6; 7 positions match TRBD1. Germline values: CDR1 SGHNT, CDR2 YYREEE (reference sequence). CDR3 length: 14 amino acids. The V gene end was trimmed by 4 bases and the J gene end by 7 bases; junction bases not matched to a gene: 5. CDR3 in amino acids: CASSRGTANSPLHF. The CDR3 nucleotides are TGTGCCAGCAGCCGCGGGACAGCGAATTCACCCCTCCACTTT.

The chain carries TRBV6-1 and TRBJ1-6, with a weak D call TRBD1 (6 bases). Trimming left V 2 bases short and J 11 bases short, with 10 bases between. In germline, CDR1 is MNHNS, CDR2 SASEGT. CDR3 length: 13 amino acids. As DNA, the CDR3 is TGTGCCAGCAGTGAACAGGACAGCCCACCCCTCCACTTT. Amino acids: CASSEQDSPPLHF.

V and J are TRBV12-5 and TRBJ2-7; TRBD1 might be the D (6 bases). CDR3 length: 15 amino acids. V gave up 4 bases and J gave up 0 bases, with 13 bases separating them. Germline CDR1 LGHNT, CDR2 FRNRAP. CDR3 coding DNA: TGTGCTAGTGGTTCCCGACAGGAAAACTCCTACGAGCAGTACTTC. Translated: CASGSRQENSYEQYF. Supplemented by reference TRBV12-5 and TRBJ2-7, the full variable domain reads DARVTQTPRHKVTEMGQEVTMRCQPILGHNTVFWYRQTMMQGLELLAYFRNRAPLDDSGMPKDRFSAEMPDATLATLKIQPSEPRDSAVYFCASGSRQENSYEQYFGPGTRLTVT.